The 4 T cell receptor beta chains below were found in one sample sequenced in a study of blood T cell repertoires in COVID-19. Using immunoSEQ multiplex PCR, the repertoire was profiled, and TCRdb retains in-frame clones only, with some absent. The sample has some 74,000 clones; 80% to 90% are singletons. Sequenced input: peripheral blood. These receptors all come from a man aged 45-65 years with active COVID-19.

The rearrangement uses TRBV27 and TRBJ1-1, with 9 nucleotides matching TRBD1. J was trimmed by 0 bases and V by 5 bases; bases with no gene match: 7. CDR3 size: 16 residues. Germline V gene data show CDR1 as MNHEY and CDR2 as SMNVEV (reference sequence). The CDR3 DNA follows: TGTGCCAGCAGTATGACAGGGGGTAGGGTGAACACTGAAGCTTTCTTT. Translation gives CASSMTGGRVNTEAFF.

The rearrangement joins TRBV30 to TRBJ1-2; 8 bases line up with TRBD1. V was clipped by 1 base and J by 6 bases; unmatched bases: 4. Germline V CDR1 and CDR2: GTSNPN, SVGIG (reference sequence). This CDR3 contains 13 residues. CDR3 sequence reads: CAWSGQGFDGYTF. The CDR3 DNA reads TGTGCCTGGAGTGGACAGGGGTTCGATGGCTACACCTTC.

This clone has a handful of counts. The rearrangement joins TRBV5-4 to TRBJ1-2, with TRBD1 identical over 9 bases. This CDR3 contains 14 residues. Trimming cost V 4 bases and J 6 bases; bases outside gene matches: 7. Germline CDR1 reads SGHNT; CDR2 reads YYREEE (reference sequence). CDR3 protein: CASSLDRGMDGYTF. As DNA, the CDR3 is TGTGCCAGCAGCCTGGACAGGGGAATGGATGGCTACACCTTC. Variable domain in full (rest from reference TRBV5-4 and TRBJ1-2): ETGVTQSPTHLIKTRGQQVTLRCSSQSGHNTVSWYQQALGQGPQFIFQYYREEENGRGNFPPRFSGLQFPNYSSELNVNALELDDSALYLCASSLDRGMDGYTFGSGTRLTVV.

The chain employs TRBV27 and TRBJ1-2, with 8 bases lining up with TRBD1. CDR1 is MNHEY, CDR2 SMNVEV, per germline (reference sequence). The CDR3 length is 13 residues. Trimming cost V 2 bases and J 8 bases; bases outside gene matches: 4. The CDR3 DNA follows: TGTGCCAGCAGTTTAAAACAGGGGGAGGGCTACACCTTC. This translates into CASSLKQGEGYTF.